The source of this TCR beta chain is a study of control samples from healthy donors and cancer patients (dated by TCRdb to 2018 to 2021). The germline V gene yields SGHTA for CDR1 and FQGNSA for CDR2. V is pruned by 2 bases and J by 5 bases, leaving 13 bases of the junction without a gene match. The CDR3, cysteine through phenylalanine, is 17 amino acids long. Of the read, only the CDR3 DNA is kept; its 51 bases are in frame from base 1. Library preparation used the immunoSEQ multiplex PCR assay. This immuneACCESS table, as held by TCRdb, lists in-frame sequences with V and J called but not all clones. Of the missing ones, under half trace to an unresolved V gene in checked studies; the others have no known cause. For this sample the table gives some 87,000 clones, of which 70% to 85% were detected only once. Approximately 10% of the sample is held by the ten biggest clonotypes. This clone has a handful of counts. No antigen is known for it. There are no base qualities to consult, and no much larger clone falls within one base.

This TCR was recovered from a man aged 55 to 70 with head and neck cancer. This receptor chain uses TRBV7-2 and TRBJ2-5, with 8 bases aligning to TRBD2. Sequencing was done on a sample of PBMCs. The CDR3 region has the sequence CASSLSGLAGSMETQYF. The base sequence is TGTGCCAGCAGCTTAAGCGGTTTAGCGGGATCTATGGAGACCCAGTACTTC. Reference TRBV7-2 and TRBJ2-5 proteins supply the regions before and after the CDR3; the full variable domain is: GAGVSQSPSNKVTEKGKDVELRCDPISGHTALYWYRQSLGQGLEFLIYFQGNSAPDKSGLPSDRFSAERTGGSVSTLTIQRTQQEDSAVYLCASSLSGLAGSMETQYFGPGTRLLVL.